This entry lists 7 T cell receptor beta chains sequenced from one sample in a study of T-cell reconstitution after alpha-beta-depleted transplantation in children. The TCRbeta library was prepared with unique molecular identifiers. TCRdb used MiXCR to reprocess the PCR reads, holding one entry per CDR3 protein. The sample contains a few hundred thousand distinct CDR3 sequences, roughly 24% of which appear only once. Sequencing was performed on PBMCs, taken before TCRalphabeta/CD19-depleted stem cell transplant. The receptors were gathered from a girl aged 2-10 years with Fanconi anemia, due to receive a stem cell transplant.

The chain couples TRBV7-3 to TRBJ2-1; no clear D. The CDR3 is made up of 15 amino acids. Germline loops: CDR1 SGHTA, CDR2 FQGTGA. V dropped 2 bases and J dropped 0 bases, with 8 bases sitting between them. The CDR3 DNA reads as TGTGCCAGCAGCTTATTCCACCGCTCCTACAATGAGCAGTTCTTC. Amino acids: CASSLFHRSYNEQFF. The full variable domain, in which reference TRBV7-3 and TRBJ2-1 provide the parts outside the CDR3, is GAGVSQTPSNKVTEKGKYVELRCDPISGHTALYWYRQSLGQGPEFLIYFQGTGAADDSGLPNDRFFAVRPEGSVSTLKIQRTERGDSAVYLCASSLFHRSYNEQFFGPGTRLTVL.

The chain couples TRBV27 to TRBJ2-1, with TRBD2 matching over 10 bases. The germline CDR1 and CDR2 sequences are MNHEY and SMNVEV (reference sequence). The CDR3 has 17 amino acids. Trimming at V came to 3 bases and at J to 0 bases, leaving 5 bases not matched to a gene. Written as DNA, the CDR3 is TGTGCCAGCAGTTTGTTAAAGCGGGGGGGCTCCTACAATGAGCAGTTCTTC. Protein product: CASSLLKRGGSYNEQFF.

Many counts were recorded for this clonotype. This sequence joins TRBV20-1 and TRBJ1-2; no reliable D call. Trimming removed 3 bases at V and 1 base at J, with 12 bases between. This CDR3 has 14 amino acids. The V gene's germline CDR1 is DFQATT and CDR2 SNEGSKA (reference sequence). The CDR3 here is CSASGRSFNYGYTF. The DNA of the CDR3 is TGCAGTGCTAGCGGTCGCAGCTTTAACTATGGCTACACCTTC.

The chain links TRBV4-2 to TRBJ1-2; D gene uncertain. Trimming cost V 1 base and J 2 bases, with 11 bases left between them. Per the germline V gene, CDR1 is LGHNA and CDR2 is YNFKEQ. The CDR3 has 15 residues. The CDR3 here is CASSQVASPNYGYTF. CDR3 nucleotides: TGTGCCAGCAGCCAAGTGGCCAGCCCCAACTATGGCTACACCTTC.

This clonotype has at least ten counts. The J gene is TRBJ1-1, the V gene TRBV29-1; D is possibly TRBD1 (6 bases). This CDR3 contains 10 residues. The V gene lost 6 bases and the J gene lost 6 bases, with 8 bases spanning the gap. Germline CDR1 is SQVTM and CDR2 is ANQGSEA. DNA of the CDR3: TGCAGCGTCGGGACACCTGAAGCTTTCTTT. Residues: CSVGTPEAFF.

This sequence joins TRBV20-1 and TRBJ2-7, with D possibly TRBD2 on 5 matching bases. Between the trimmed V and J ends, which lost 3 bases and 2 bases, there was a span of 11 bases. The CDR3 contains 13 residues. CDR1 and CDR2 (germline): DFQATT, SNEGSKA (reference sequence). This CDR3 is CSASSDNPYEQYF. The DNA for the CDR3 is TGCAGTGCTAGTAGCGATAACCCCTACGAGCAGTACTTC.

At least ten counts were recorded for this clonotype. The CDR3 reads CAISESLYRLAGIATSTDTQYF. The CDR3 bases are TGTGCCATCAGTGAGTCGCTTTATCGGCTAGCGGGTATTGCAACTAGCACAGATACGCAGTATTTT. This chain links TRBV10-3 with TRBJ2-3, with TRBD2 identical over 8 bases. The junction had 20 bases not matched to a gene; V was cut back by 0 bases and J by 0 bases. The CDR3 contains 22 residues. Germline CDR1 and CDR2: ENHRY and SYGVKD.